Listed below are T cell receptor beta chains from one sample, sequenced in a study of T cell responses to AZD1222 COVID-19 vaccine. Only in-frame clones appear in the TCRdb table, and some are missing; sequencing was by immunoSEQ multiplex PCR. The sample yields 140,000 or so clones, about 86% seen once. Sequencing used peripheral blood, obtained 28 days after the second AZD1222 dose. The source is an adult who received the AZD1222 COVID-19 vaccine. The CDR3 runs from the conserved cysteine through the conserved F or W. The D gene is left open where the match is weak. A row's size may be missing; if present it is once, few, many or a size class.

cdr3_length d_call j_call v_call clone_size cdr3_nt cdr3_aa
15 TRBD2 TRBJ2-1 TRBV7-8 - TGTGCCAGCAGCCCTAGCGGATTCTCCTACAATGAGCAGTTCTTC CASSPSGFSYNEQFF
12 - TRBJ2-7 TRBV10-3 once TGTGCCATGGGGGCCGGGGGCCTCGAGCAGTACTTC CAMGAGGLEQYF
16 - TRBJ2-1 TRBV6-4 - TGTGCCAGCAGTGAGCTAGGACCTCCCTCCTACAATGAGCAGTTCTTC CASSELGPPSYNEQFF
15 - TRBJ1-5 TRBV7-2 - TGTGCCAGCAGCCCTGTGGGGGGAGGGGATCAGCCCCAGCATTTT CASSPVGGGDQPQHF
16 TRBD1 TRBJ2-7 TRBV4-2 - TGTGCCAGCAGCCAAGATTTTGGGACAGGGGGCAGGGAGCAGTACTTC CASSQDFGTGGREQYF
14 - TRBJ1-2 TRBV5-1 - TGCGCCAGCAGCTTGTTGGCAGGGAATAAGGGCTACACCTTC CASSLLAGNKGYTF
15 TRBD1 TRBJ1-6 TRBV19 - TGTGCCAGTAATTTAGCTGGACAGGGTGGTTCACCCCTCCACTTT CASNLAGQGGSPLHF
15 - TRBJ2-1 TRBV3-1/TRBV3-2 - TGTGCCAGCAGCCAAGTCCAGGGTGTAGGTAATGAGCAGTTCTTC CASSQVQGVGNEQFF
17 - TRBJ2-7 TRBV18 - TGTGCCAGCTCAGCAGACAGGCCTTCCGTCTACCCCGACGAGCAGTACTTC CASSADRPSVYPDEQYF
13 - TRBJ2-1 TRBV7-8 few TGTGCCAGCATTCCGAGCTCCTACAATGAGCAGTTCTTC CASIPSSYNEQFF
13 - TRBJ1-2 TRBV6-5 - TGTGCCAGCTCCTTGGGGGAAAACTATGGCTACACCTTC CASSLGENYGYTF
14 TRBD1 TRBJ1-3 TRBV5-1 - TGCGCCAGCAGCTTGGACAGGGGTGGAAACACCATATATTTT CASSLDRGGNTIYF
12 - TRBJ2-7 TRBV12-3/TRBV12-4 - TGTGCCAGCAGTGGACAGTCCTACGAGCAGTACTTC CASSGQSYEQYF
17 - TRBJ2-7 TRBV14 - TGTGCCAGCAGCCAAAGAGAAGGGAGAGGAAGCTCCTACGAGCAGTACTTC CASSQREGRGSSYEQYF
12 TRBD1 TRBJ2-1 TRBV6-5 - TGTGCCAGCACCCGAGCAGGGGGCGGGCAGTTCTTC CASTRAGGGQFF
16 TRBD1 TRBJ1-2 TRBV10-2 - TGCGCCAGCAGTGCCGCCCAGGGACAGGGGGCGGGTGGCTACACCTTC CASSAAQGQGAGGYTF
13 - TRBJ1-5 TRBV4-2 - TGTGCCAGCAGCCAAGATGGGATCGCCCCCCAGCATTTT CASSQDGIAPQHF
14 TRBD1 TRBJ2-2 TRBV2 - TGTGCCAGCATGGGACAGGGTATCACCGGGGAGCTGTTTTTT CASMGQGITGELFF
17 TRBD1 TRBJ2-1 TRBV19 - TGTGCCAGTAGTATAAGTCGGGGACAGGGGATTTACAATGAGCAGTTCTTC CASSISRGQGIYNEQFF
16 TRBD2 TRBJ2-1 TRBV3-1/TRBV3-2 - TGTGCCAGCAGGCGGACTAGCGGGAGCTCCTACAATGAGCAGTTCTTC CASRRTSGSSYNEQFF
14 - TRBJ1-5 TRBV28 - TGTGCCAGCAGTTTAGCCGGAGGTGGTCAGCCCCAGCATTTT CASSLAGGGQPQHF
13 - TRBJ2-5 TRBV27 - TGTGCCAGCAGTTTCTTCCCCCAAGAGACCCAGTACTTC CASSFFPQETQYF
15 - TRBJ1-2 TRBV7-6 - TGTGCCAGCAGCTTAAGTATAGGACCTACCTATGGCTACACCTTC CASSLSIGPTYGYTF
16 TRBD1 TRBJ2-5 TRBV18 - TGTGCCAGCTCACCACGGGGAACAGGGGGCCTGGAGACCCAGTACTTC CASSPRGTGGLETQYF
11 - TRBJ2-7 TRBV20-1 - TGCAGTGCTAGAGAAGGGCTTGAGCAGTACTTC CSAREGLEQYF
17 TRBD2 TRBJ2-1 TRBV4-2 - TGTGCCAGCAGCCAAGATGGCGGGGGGCCCTCCTACAATGAGCAGTTCTTC CASSQDGGGPSYNEQFF
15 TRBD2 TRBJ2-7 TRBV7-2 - TGTGCCAGCAGTCCTAGCGGGAGTTGGGGCTACGAGCAGTACTTC CASSPSGSWGYEQYF
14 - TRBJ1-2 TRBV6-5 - TGTGCCAGCAGTTACTTGGGCAGAAACTATGGCTACACCTTC CASSYLGRNYGYTF
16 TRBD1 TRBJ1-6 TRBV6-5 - TGTGCCAGCAGTTACGCTGTCACAGGGGGTAATTCACCCCTCCACTTT CASSYAVTGGNSPLHF
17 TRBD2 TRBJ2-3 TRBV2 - TGTGCCAGCAGTGACGTAGGACTAGCGGCTCGCACAGATACGCAGTATTTT CASSDVGLAARTDTQYF
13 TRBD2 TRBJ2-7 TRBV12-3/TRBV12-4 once TGTGCCAGCAGTTATAGCGGGAGCTACGAGCAGTACTTC CASSYSGSYEQYF
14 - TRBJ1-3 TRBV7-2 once TGTGCCAGCAACAAATTGGGGGCTGGAGACACCATATATTTT CASNKLGAGDTIYF
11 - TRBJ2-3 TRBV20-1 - TGCAGTGCTCCCGAGGAAGATACGCAGTATTTT CSAPEEDTQYF
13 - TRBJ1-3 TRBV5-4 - TGTGCCAGCAGCTTGGACGTTGGAAACACCATATATTTT CASSLDVGNTIYF
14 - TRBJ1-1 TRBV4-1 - TGCGCCAGCAGCCCTGTTGAGGGATACACTGAAGCTTTCTTT CASSPVEGYTEAFF
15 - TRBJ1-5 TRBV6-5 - TGTGCCAGCAGCAGGACAGTGAATAGCAATCAGCCCCAGCATTTT CASSRTVNSNQPQHF
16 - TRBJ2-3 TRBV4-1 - TGCGCCAGCAGCCTACCAGGGGCGAGTGGCACAGATACGCAGTATTTT CASSLPGASGTDTQYF
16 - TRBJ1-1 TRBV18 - TGTGCCAGCTCACCTCCCGGGGGGCGTGGGGACACTGAAGCTTTCTTT CASSPPGGRGDTEAFF
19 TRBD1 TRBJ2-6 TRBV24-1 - TGTGCCACCAGACTATCCGGGACAGGGGGGTCCCCTGGGGCCAACGTCCTGACTTTC CATRLSGTGGSPGANVLTF
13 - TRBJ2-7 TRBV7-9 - TGTGCCAGCAGTATCCGGGGGCCCTACGAGCAGTACTTC CASSIRGPYEQYF
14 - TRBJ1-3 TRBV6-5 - TGTGCCAGCAGACCGGGGGGGTATGGAAACACCATATATTTT CASRPGGYGNTIYF
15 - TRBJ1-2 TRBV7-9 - TGTGCCAGCAGCTTAACAGCCCTCGGATTCTATGGCTACACCTTC CASSLTALGFYGYTF
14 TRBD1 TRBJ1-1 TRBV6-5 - TGTGCCAGCACCCGAGACAGGGGATGGACTGAAGCTTTCTTT CASTRDRGWTEAFF